This T cell receptor (beta chain) derives from a study of blood T cell repertoires in COVID-19. Study summary: Collection of acute and convalescent COVID-19 samples took place in the United States, Italy and Spain. The analysed material was cDNA or gDNA that came from T cells, B-cell-depleted T cells, or PBMCs.

This CDR3 has 13 residues. V gave up 9 bases and J gave up 1 base, with 10 bases separating them. CDR1 and CDR2 (germline): SGHRS, YFSETQ. In the authors' methods: Amplification of reference gene primers provided the estimated nucleated cell counts. Repertoires were generated with immunoSEQ multiplex PCR, while TCRdb's copy carries only in-frame clones and drops some. D and trimming come from the DNA, and the V and J calls and clone size come from that table. Among 80,000 to 90,000 clones listed, approximately 79% were seen once. The origin of this receptor is a man aged 70-80 years with acute or convalescent COVID-19. V usage is TRBV5-1 and J usage is TRBJ2-2; a possible D gene is TRBD2 (5 bases). The sequencing input was peripheral blood. The CDR3 protein is CATGRGNTGELFF. DNA for the CDR3: TGCGCCACGGGTCGGGGGAACACCGGGGAGCTGTTTTTT. Full variable domain (rest looked up from reference TRBV5-1 and TRBJ2-2): KAGVTQTPRYLIKTRGQQVTLSCSPISGHRSVSWYQQTPGQGLQFLFEYFSETQRNKGNFPGRFSGRQFSNSRSEMNVSTLELGDSALYLCATGRGNTGELFFGEGSRLTVL.